A single sample is the source of the 27 T cell receptor beta chains below, sequenced in a study of blood T cells in healthy people across ages. A second PCR, run for about 7 to 11 cycles, used a sample-barcoded 5' primer plus a J-beta primer mix. TCRdb re-derived calls from the 5' RACE reads in MiXCR, one entry per CDR3 protein. The sample has around 1,800,000 distinct CDR3 sequences, roughly 43% seen once; the top ten hold roughly 24%. The sample was blood. The receptors come from a human donor in good health.

Comments on this clonotype: Mismatch with germline at one junction end may stem from a read error. The chain has TRBV6-2 or TRBV6-3 and TRBJ2-1; D is unclear. The germline gives CDR1 MNHEY, CDR2 SVGEGT. The CDR3 is 17 amino acids. The CDR3 loop reads CASSYSDGQLYYNEQFF. CDR3 DNA sequence: TGTGCCAGCAGCTACTCCGACGGTCAGCTCTACTACAATGAGCAGTTCTTC.

This clonotype has only a few counts. V and J are TRBV5-1 and TRBJ2-1, with 8 bases that match TRBD2. V gave up 6 bases and J gave up 9 bases; unmatched junction bases: 11. From germline, CDR1 is SGHRS and CDR2 YFSETQ. There are 14 residues in the CDR3. The CDR3 DNA follows: TGCGCCAGCATACGTACCGGCGGGGGGTCTGAGCAGTTCTTC. Its protein product is CASIRTGGGSEQFF.

This clonotype was recorded only once. The rearrangement uses TRBV28 and TRBJ1-5, with D unclear. V lost 6 bases to trimming and J lost 5 bases, with 14 bases between them. The CDR3 loop spans 14 amino acids. The germline V gene has CDR1 MDHEN and CDR2 SYDVKM. Here the CDR3 reads CASSDPGGHQPQHF. The CDR3 DNA is TGTGCCAGCAGCGATCCGGGAGGCCATCAGCCCCAGCATTTT.

With regard to this clonotype: A read error may account for a junction end that differs from germline. The chain uses TRBV28 and TRBJ2-5, with a possible D match to TRBD1 (6 bases). With the DNA end fitting TRBJ2-7 better, the J assignment may be wrong. The CDR3 is 14 residues long. CDR1 and CDR2 (germline): MDHEN, SYDVKM. The CDR3 here is CARRLRGLFYEQYF. CDR3 DNA: TGTGCCCGCAGACTCAGGGGCCTATTCTACGAGCAGTACTTC.

The V and J genes are TRBV12-3 or TRBV12-4 and TRBJ2-2; unclear D gene. Trimming cost V 3 bases and J 7 bases, with 6 bases left between them. The CDR3 length is 12 residues. CDR3: CASSFDFGELFF. CDR3 DNA sequence: TGTGCCAGCAGTTTCGATTTCGGGGAGCTGTTTTTT.

The chain uses TRBV20-1 and TRBJ2-1, with a possible D match to TRBD1 (6 bases). Trimming took off 7 bases at V and 9 bases at J, with 22 bases between the two ends. This CDR3 has 14 residues. Germline V gives CDR1 DFQATT, CDR2 SNEGSKA (reference sequence). The CDR3 region has the DNA TGCAGTGTTCCACGCTGGACAGCGAGTACTGAGCAGTTCTTC. Protein sequence: CSVPRWTASTEQFF.

The genes are TRBV21-1 and TRBJ2-5; the table's TRBD2 call for D was not verified on the DNA. TRBV21-1 constitutes a pseudogene. This CDR3 has 14 residues. CDR3 region: CASTVGTYQETQYF. The CDR3 DNA reads TGTGCCAGCACCGTCGGGACTTACCAAGAGACCCAGTACTTC.

The chain links TRBV14 to TRBJ1-1; D gene unclear. Trimming shortened V by 4 bases and J by 1 base, and 13 bases separated the two germline ends. This CDR3 spans 15 amino acids. Per the germline V gene, CDR1 is SGHDN and CDR2 is FVKESK. The CDR3 region is CASSPLKNRNTEAFF. The CDR3 nucleotides read TGTGCCAGCAGCCCCCTGAAGAACCGGAACACTGAAGCTTTCTTT.

This clonotype was recorded only once. The rearrangement uses TRBV12-3 or TRBV12-4 and TRBJ1-1; 7 nucleotides line up with TRBD1. This CDR3 spans 17 amino acids. V was clipped by 10 bases and J by 5 bases; unmatched bases: 22. The CDR3 sequence is CAISQGGQGGVYTEAFF. As DNA, the CDR3 is TGTGCCATCTCGCAAGGGGGGCAGGGGGGAGTCTATACTGAAGCTTTCTTT.

The chain uses TRBV6-6 and TRBJ2-1; 9 nucleotides match TRBD1. Germline CDR1 reads MNHNY; CDR2 reads SVGAGI (reference sequence). The CDR3 spans 14 residues. V lost 5 bases to trimming and J lost 4 bases; unmatched junction nucleotides: 3. CDR3 loop: CASSDRGFYNEQFF. CDR3 sequence (DNA): TGTGCCAGCAGTGACAGGGGGTTTTACAATGAGCAGTTCTTC.

This clonotype was counted a few times. This chain connects TRBV20-1 to TRBJ2-7; D is perhaps TRBD2 (6 bases). This CDR3 region has 15 residues. V was cut by 1 base and J by 3 bases, with 16 bases left in between. CDR1 is DFQATT and CDR2 is SNEGSKA in the germline V gene (reference sequence). As DNA, the CDR3 is TGCAGTGCTAGAGGGGCCGCGGGGCCTTTCTACGAGCAGTACTTC. Amino acid sequence: CSARGAAGPFYEQYF.

This clonotype was seen a handful of times. One end of the junction does not line up with germline, which may come from a read error. The CDR3 sequence: CARSQEGAEQYF. The CDR3 DNA reads TGTGCCCGCAGCCAAGAAGGGGCCGAGCAGTACTTC. The genes are TRBV3-1 and TRBJ2-7; TRBD1 is a possible D gene (5 bases). Germline V lookup: CDR1 LGHDT, CDR2 YNNKEL (reference sequence). The CDR3 extends over 12 amino acids.

This chain joins TRBV28 and TRBJ2-3; possibly TRBD1 for D (6 bases). CDR1 is MDHEN and CDR2 is SYDVKM in the germline V gene. There are 17 residues in the CDR3. Trimming left V 1 base short and J 1 base short, with 15 bases between. CDR3: CASSLFPTGSGTDTQYF. The DNA for the CDR3 is TGTGCCAGCAGTTTATTTCCCACAGGGTCGGGCACAGATACGCAGTATTTT.

This clonotype has more than one count but fewer than ten. The chain uses TRBV7-3 and TRBJ2-3; D ambiguous. The CDR3 is 15 residues long. V was cut by 0 bases and J by 9 bases, with 16 bases left in between. Germline V gene sequence: CDR1 SGHTA, CDR2 FQGTGA. CDR3 DNA: TGTGCCAGCAGCTTAACGCCAAATCGAGGAGACACGCAGTATTTT. It is translated as CASSLTPNRGDTQYF.

The chain couples TRBV28 to TRBJ2-1; D may match TRBD1 or TRBD2 (6 bases each). V lost 2 bases to trimming and J lost 2 bases, with 13 bases between them. Germline V CDR1 and CDR2: MDHEN, SYDVKM. The CDR3 is 16 amino acids. DNA of the CDR3: TGTGCCAGCAGTTTAAGCGCGGGACAAGCCTACAATGAGCAGTTCTTC. Translating it yields CASSLSAGQAYNEQFF.

The genes are TRBV4-3 and TRBJ2-4; D is possibly TRBD1 (5 bases). The DNA matches TRBJ2-7 better at its end, which makes the J call doubtful. Germline CDR1 is LGHNA and CDR2 is YSLEER. This CDR3 region has 15 residues. Here the CDR3 reads CASSQEYRSFYEQYF. In DNA form, the CDR3 reads TGCGCCAGCAGCCAAGAGTACAGGTCGTTCTACGAGCAGTACTTC.

This clonotype came up a few times. At one boundary the junction diverges from the germline segment, which might be a read error. V usage is TRBV6-1 and J usage is TRBJ1-2; 7 bases line up with TRBD1. The CDR3 has 13 amino acids. Germline values: CDR1 MNHNS, CDR2 SASEGT. CDR3 in amino acids: CASLRGQSYGYTF. In DNA form, the CDR3 reads TGCGCCAGCCTTAGGGGACAGTCCTATGGCTACACCTTC.

This clonotype has just a few counts. The J gene is TRBJ1-5, the V gene TRBV7-9, with a possible D match to TRBD1 (5 bases). Between the trimmed V and J ends, which lost 1 base and 3 bases, there was a span of 13 bases. The CDR3 totals 16 residues. Germline V gene lookup returns CDR1 SEHNR and CDR2 FQNEAQ (reference sequence). CDR3 residues: CASSLDRDGYNQPQHF. The CDR3, as DNA: TGTGCCAGCAGCTTAGATCGGGACGGCTACAATCAGCCCCAGCATTTT.

The CDR3 sequence: CSASPGQGIYGQYF. In DNA, the CDR3 is TGCAGTGCTAGCCCTGGACAGGGGATATATGGGCAGTACTTC. The V call is TRBV20-1, the J call TRBJ2-5; 9 nucleotides match TRBD1. Germline V lookup: CDR1 DFQATT, CDR2 SNEGSKA (reference sequence). CDR3 length: 14 amino acids. The junction had 13 bases not matched to a gene; V was cut back by 3 bases and J by 11 bases.

The chain couples TRBV20-1 to TRBJ2-7; D is tentatively TRBD1 or TRBD2 (5 bases each). The CDR3 consists of 15 residues. The germline V and J ends were trimmed by 3 bases and 7 bases, with 22 bases remaining between them. From germline, CDR1 is DFQATT and CDR2 SNEGSKA (reference sequence). CDR3 amino acids: CSASGVGTGYGEQYF. CDR3 nucleotides: TGCAGTGCTAGTGGGGTAGGGACGGGCTATGGGGAGCAGTACTTC.

The chain joins TRBV5-1 to TRBJ2-5, with 8 bases fitting TRBD2. This CDR3 is built from 16 residues. Germline V gene sequence: CDR1 SGHRS, CDR2 YFSETQ. V gave up 7 bases and J gave up 5 bases; unmatched junction bases: 16. The DNA for the CDR3 is TGCGCCAGCTGGCACGGGGAACGGGGGGGGATGGAGACCCAGTACTTC. Encoded protein: CASWHGERGGMETQYF.

J is TRBJ1-1 and V is TRBV28; D gene uncertain. The CDR3 length is 11 residues. The germline V gene encodes CDR1 MDHEN and CDR2 SYDVKM. V shed 4 bases and J shed 11 bases, with 11 bases lying between them. CDR3 coding DNA: TGTGCCAGCAGTTCCAGATATCGGGCTTTCTTT. Residues: CASSSRYRAFF.

This clonotype has just a few counts. V gene TRBV7-2 combines with J gene TRBJ2-5, with D perhaps TRBD1 (6 bases). V gave up 6 bases and J gave up 0 bases, with 11 bases separating them. CDR1 SGHTA and CDR2 FQGNSA come from the germline V gene. The CDR3 spans 14 residues. CDR3 coding DNA: TGTGCCAGCAGACAGGGATCGTACCAAGAGACCCAGTACTTC. Protein product: CASRQGSYQETQYF.

This sequence joins TRBV20-1 and TRBJ1-2; the D is unclear. The length of the CDR3 is 11 residues. The ends were cut back, 5 bases at V and 4 bases at J, with 8 bases in the middle. Germline V gene sequence: CDR1 DFQATT, CDR2 SNEGSKA (reference sequence). The CDR3 nucleotides are TGCAGTGCTCCTAGGCTCTATGGCTACACCTTC. Amino acid sequence: CSAPRLYGYTF.

This chain uses TRBV13 with TRBJ2-7; weak D call: TRBD1 (5 bases). V gave up 4 bases and J gave up 3 bases, with 25 bases separating them. Germline V gene lookup returns CDR1 PRHDT and CDR2 FYEKMQ (reference sequence). This CDR3 is 18 amino acids long. The CDR3 nucleotides read TGTGCCAGCAGCTCCCAGATCATGTGTAGACAGCGAGACTACGAGCAGTACTTC. The encoded protein is CASSSQIMCRQRDYEQYF.

This clonotype was observed a few times. V is TRBV13 and J is TRBJ1-2, with 7 bases matching TRBD1. Trimming took 3 bases from V and 4 from J; bases not matched to a gene: 8. The CDR3 totals 15 residues. From germline, CDR1 is PRHDT and CDR2 FYEKMQ (reference sequence). Here the CDR3 DNA reads TGTGCCAGCAGCTTCCGTCGGGACAGTCCCTATGGCTACACCTTC. Its translation: CASSFRRDSPYGYTF.

In this sample, this clonotype turned up a few times. The genes are TRBV12-3 or TRBV12-4 and TRBJ1-2, with D unclear. Trimming left V 5 bases short and J 3 bases short, with 10 bases between. There are 13 residues in the CDR3. The CDR3, as DNA: TGTGCCAGCAGTCCCCCCTGGGACTATGGCTACACCTTC. Residues: CASSPPWDYGYTF.